This is a list of T cell receptor beta chains from one sample in a study of blood T cell repertoires in COVID-19. This table comes from immunoSEQ multiplex PCR, and its TCRdb copy is limited to in-frame clones, with some not included. The top ten clones hold less than 20% of a sample with more than 65,000 clones, roughly four fifths of them seen once. The sample comprised peripheral blood. Every receptor here comes from an elderly woman with active or convalescent COVID-19. Both conserved end residues are part of each CDR3. Each record gives: J gene, V gene, clone size, D gene, CDR3 protein, CDR3 DNA. A D gene is named only where the DNA matches it firmly. Expanded clones get a size class; other rows say once, few or many, or leave the size out.

TRBJ2-1 TRBV7-2 . TRBD2 CASSLLPPGLAGGLNEQFF TGTGCCAGCAGCCTTCTTCCGCCGGGACTAGCGGGGGGGTTGAATGAGCAGTTCTTC
TRBJ1-3 TRBV6-2/TRBV6-3 few . CASSERDSGNTIYF TGTGCCAGCAGCGAGCGGGACTCTGGAAACACCATATATTTT
TRBJ2-7 TRBV2 . . CASSDLLSYEQYF TGTGCCAGCAGTGACCTTCTTTCCTACGAGCAGTACTTC
TRBJ2-5 TRBV4-3 few TRBD2 CASSLRLAQETQYF TGCGCCAGCAGCCTTAGACTAGCCCAAGAGACCCAGTACTTC
TRBJ2-5 TRBV28 . . CASSPYQGETQYF TGTGCCAGCAGCCCTTATCAGGGGGAGACCCAGTACTTC
TRBJ2-1 TRBV27 many . CASRTESYEQFF TGTGCCAGTCGGACAGAATCCTATGAGCAGTTCTTC
TRBJ1-1 TRBV7-9 . TRBD1 CASSIFGQGMSTEAFF TGTGCCAGCAGCATATTCGGACAGGGGATGAGCACTGAAGCTTTCTTT
TRBJ1-2 TRBV15 . . CATSRDSTHGYTF TGTGCCACCAGCAGAGATTCTACCCATGGCTACACCTTC
TRBJ1-5 TRBV6-2/TRBV6-3 . . CASSYGRGRYSNQPQHF TGTGCCAGCAGTTATGGCAGGGGACGATATAGCAATCAGCCCCAGCATTTT
TRBJ2-7 TRBV30 . TRBD1 CAWSRDREGEQYF TGTGCCTGGAGCCGGGACAGGGAGGGCGAGCAGTACTTC
TRBJ1-1 TRBV6-1 . TRBD1 CASGEQGAVYTEAFF TGTGCCAGCGGTGAACAGGGGGCGGTCTACACTGAAGCTTTCTTT
TRBJ2-1 TRBV27 . . CASSLGGYSYNEQFF TGTGCCAGCAGTTTAGGGGGGTACTCCTACAATGAGCAGTTCTTC
TRBJ2-6 TRBV5-6 . TRBD1 CASRGTGTGYSGANVLTF TGTGCCAGCAGGGGTACCGGGACAGGGTACTCTGGGGCCAACGTCCTGACTTTC
TRBJ2-3 TRBV19 few . CASSPSGGAITDTQYF TGTGCCAGTAGTCCCTCAGGAGGGGCTATAACAGATACGCAGTATTTT
TRBJ1-1 TRBV7-8 . TRBD1 CASSLVGTANTEAFF TGTGCCAGCAGCTTAGTCGGGACAGCAAACACTGAAGCTTTCTTT
TRBJ2-2 TRBV19 . . CASSTTGGSTGELFF TGTGCCAGTAGTACGACGGGGGGCAGCACCGGGGAGCTGTTTTTT
TRBJ1-1 TRBV19 . . CASSIMGRGGTEAFF TGTGCCAGTAGTATCATGGGTCGGGGTGGCACTGAAGCTTTCTTT
TRBJ2-1 TRBV5-1 once TRBD1 CASSPGGAAYNEQFF TGCGCCAGCAGCCCAGGGGGCGCCGCCTACAATGAGCAGTTCTTC
TRBJ2-5 TRBV3-1/TRBV3-2 few . CASSQDRETQYF TGTGCCAGCAGCCAAGATCGAGAGACCCAGTACTTC
TRBJ2-7 TRBV4-3 . TRBD1 CASSQEPPGQGYEQYF TGCGCCAGCAGCCAAGAGCCACCGGGACAGGGTTACGAGCAGTACTTC
TRBJ1-3 TRBV5-6 . . CASSPTFRGNTIYF TGTGCCAGCAGCCCGACTTTTAGGGGAAACACCATATATTTT
TRBJ1-4 TRBV3-1/TRBV3-2 . . CASSQEPQGSSEKLFF TGTGCCAGCAGCCAAGAACCCCAGGGATCAAGCGAAAAACTGTTTTTT
TRBJ1-2 TRBV5-1 . TRBD1 CASSWGDRAYGYTF TGCGCCAGCAGCTGGGGAGACAGGGCTTATGGCTACACCTTC
TRBJ2-1 TRBV28 . TRBD2 CASSSSGTSGGVDEQFF TGTGCCAGCAGTTCCTCCGGGACTAGCGGGGGGGTCGATGAGCAGTTCTTC
TRBJ2-1 TRBV6-2/TRBV6-3 . TRBD2 CASSYSGLAGIYNEQFF TGTGCCAGCAGTTACTCAGGACTAGCCGGGATCTACAATGAGCAGTTCTTC
TRBJ2-5 TRBV7-8 . . CASSLGGQGKTQYF TGTGCCAGCAGCTTAGGCGGGCAGGGGAAGACCCAGTACTTC
TRBJ1-4 TRBV29-1 . TRBD1 CSVLSRDRVGREKLFF TGCAGCGTCCTCTCCCGGGACAGGGTGGGGCGTGAAAAACTGTTTTTT
TRBJ2-5 TRBV27 . TRBD2 CASSLSSGGGRETQYF TGTGCCAGCAGTTTATCGTCGGGGGGTGGTAGGGAGACCCAGTACTTC
TRBJ2-7 TRBV19 . . CASSIGRGVYYEQYF TGTGCCAGTAGTATAGGCAGGGGAGTTTACTACGAGCAGTACTTC
TRBJ1-1 TRBV2 . TRBD1 CASTEDRGLNEAFF TGTGCCAGCACAGAGGACAGGGGTTTGAATGAAGCTTTCTTT
TRBJ2-3 TRBV28 . . CASSFDRDTDTQYF TGTGCCAGCAGTTTTGACAGAGACACAGATACGCAGTATTTT
TRBJ2-3 TRBV6-2/TRBV6-3 . . CASSYSHRDGTDTQYF TGTGCCAGCAGTTACTCCCACAGGGATGGAACAGATACGCAGTATTTT
TRBJ1-3 TRBV3-1/TRBV3-2 . . CASTERGSGNTIYF TGTGCCAGCACCGAAAGGGGTTCTGGAAACACCATATATTTT
TRBJ2-3 TRBV5-1 . TRBD2 CASSLGLAGVNTQYF TGCGCCAGCAGCTTGGGACTAGCGGGGGTAAATACGCAGTATTTT
TRBJ2-2 TRBV28 . TRBD1 CASRTGTGELFF TGTGCCAGCAGGACAGGGACCGGGGAGCTGTTTTTT
TRBJ2-2 TRBV6-5 . . CASRGGAGELFF TGTGCCAGCAGAGGAGGGGCCGGGGAGCTGTTTTTT
TRBJ1-2 TRBV20-1 . . CSASSGMVQGYTF TGCAGTGCTAGTTCCGGGATGGTACAAGGCTACACCTTC
TRBJ2-3 TRBV27 once TRBD2 CASSFRLAGRTDTQYF TGTGCCAGCAGTTTTCGACTAGCGGGGCGCACAGATACGCAGTATTTT
TRBJ2-7 TRBV21-1 few . CAGKKDRGYTYEQYF TGTGCCGGCAAAAAGGACAGGGGCTACACCTACGAGCAGTACTTC
TRBJ2-5 TRBV30 . . CAWSVGGYGAETQYF TGTGCCTGGAGTGTAGGCGGGTACGGAGCGGAGACCCAGTACTTC
TRBJ1-5 TRBV28 . TRBD1 CASRGTGRNQPQHF TGTGCCAGCAGGGGGACAGGGCGCAATCAGCCCCAGCATTTT
TRBJ2-4 TRBV7-9 . . CASSLGSTQNIQYF TGTGCCAGCAGCTTAGGGAGTACCCAAAACATTCAGTACTTC
TRBJ1-2 TRBV4-1 . TRBD1 CASSQINTGEYGYTF TGCGCCAGCAGCCAAATAAATACAGGGGAATATGGCTACACCTTC
TRBJ2-6 TRBV6-2/TRBV6-3 . . CASSYLAVPISGANVLTF TGTGCCAGCAGTTATCTGGCAGTACCGATCTCTGGGGCCAACGTCCTGACTTTC
TRBJ1-2 TRBV28 . . CASEKSGTQGNGYTF TGTGCCAGCGAAAAATCCGGGACACAAGGAAATGGCTACACCTTC
TRBJ1-1 TRBV7-7 . . CASSPQAGNTEAFF TGTGCTAGCAGCCCTCAGGCGGGGAACACTGAAGCTTTCTTT
TRBJ2-3 TRBV24-1 . . CAPRVRGEDTQYF TGTGCCCCCCGGGTCAGGGGCGAAGATACGCAGTATTTT
TRBJ2-1 TRBV12-5 . TRBD1 CASGLRQGVGNEQFF TGTGCTAGTGGTCTAAGACAGGGGGTTGGCAATGAGCAGTTCTTC
TRBJ1-2 TRBV6-2/TRBV6-3 many . CASSSGEDGYTF TGTGCCAGCAGTTCGGGAGAGGATGGCTACACCTTC
TRBJ1-6 TRBV6-1 . . CASSDIRHGSPLHF TGTGCCAGCAGTGATATTAGGCACGGGTCACCCCTCCACTTT
TRBJ1-5 TRBV23-1 few TRBD1 CASLDRGSKQPQHF TGCGCCAGCTTGGACAGGGGGTCGAAACAGCCCCAGCATTTT
TRBJ1-5 TRBV19 . TRBD1 CASSFDRQGATHF TGTGCCAGTAGCTTCGACCGACAGGGGGCTACGCATTTT
TRBJ1-2 TRBV2 . TRBD1 CASSPGTARVEGYTF TGTGCCAGCAGCCCTGGGACAGCCCGAGTGGAGGGCTACACCTTC